This T cell receptor (beta chain) was found in a study of T-cell reconstitution after alpha-beta-depleted transplantation in children. Regarding the study as a whole: Diversity and T-cell counts at one year after transplant derived mostly from new T cells.

Library preparation (for TCRbeta) was performed with unique molecular identifiers. TCRdb re-derived calls from the PCR reads in MiXCR, one entry per CDR3 protein. In the table there are 250,000 or so distinct CDR3 sequences, roughly a quarter of which are singletons. The V end was cut by 7 bases, the J end by 7 bases, with 10 bases between. The CDR3 spans 10 residues. The V gene's germline CDR1 is SQVTM and CDR2 ANQGSEA. With respect to this clonotype: Antigen unknown.

The clonotype comes from a female patient between 2 and 15 years old who had a stem cell transplant for congenital amegakaryocytic thrombocytopenia, so the T cells may come from the graft donor. The chain joins TRBV29-1 to TRBJ2-5; a possible D gene is TRBD2 (6 bases). The sample consisted of PBMCs, mostly from graft donor cells, taken 360 days after TCRalphabeta/CD19-depleted stem cell transplant. CDR3 loop: CSGRDSTQYF. CDR3 nucleotide sequence: TGCAGCGGGCGGGACTCGACCCAGTACTTC.